These 32 T cell receptor beta chains were sequenced from one sample in a study of blood T cell repertoires in COVID-19. Sequenced by immunoSEQ multiplex PCR; TCRdb stores in-frame clones only, minus some. The sample lists under 300,000 clones; approximately 80% were seen once. Material for sequencing was peripheral blood. Receptors originate from a woman between 18 and 30 years old with acute or convalescent COVID-19.

The chain links TRBV7-9 to TRBJ2-3; 14 bases are shared with TRBD2. Trimming took 2 bases from V and 5 from J; bases not matched to a gene: 12. Germline-derived CDR1 and CDR2 are SEHNR and FQNEAQ (reference sequence). The CDR3 is 19 amino acids. CDR3 sequence: CASSLKRGGLAGAGDTQYF. In DNA form, the CDR3 reads TGTGCCAGCAGCTTAAAGCGAGGGGGACTAGCGGGAGCTGGAGATACGCAGTATTTT.

The gene calls are TRBV24-1 and TRBJ1-6, with 8 bases aligning to TRBD1. CDR1 and CDR2 from the germline V gene are KGHDR and SFDVKD. The junction had 7 bases not matched to a gene; V was cut back by 4 bases and J by 6 bases. The CDR3 extends over 16 amino acids. CDR3 residues: CATSDARTGPNSPLHF. CDR3 nucleotide sequence: TGTGCCACCAGTGACGCACGGACAGGGCCTAATTCACCCCTCCACTTT.

The J gene is TRBJ2-1, the V gene TRBV7-3; 8 bases map to TRBD2. This CDR3 comprises 14 residues. V shed 10 bases, J shed 7 bases, and the junction held 12 bases outside the gene matches. CDR1 and CDR2 (germline): SGHTA, FQGTGA. The CDR3 spells CATLTSGMDNEQFF. The CDR3 region has the DNA TGTGCCACCCTAACTAGCGGTATGGATAATGAGCAGTTCTTC.

The rearrangement links TRBV7-2 to TRBJ2-1, with 8 bases fitting TRBD2. This CDR3 is built from 18 residues. J was trimmed by 4 bases and V by 5 bases; bases with no gene match: 16. CDR1 and CDR2 (germline): SGHTA, FQGNSA. The DNA for the CDR3 is TGTGCCAGCAGCCCACTTTTCGGCGCGGGAGGAGCTTACAATGAGCAGTTCTTC. The encoded protein is CASSPLFGAGGAYNEQFF.

This chain uses TRBV5-1 with TRBJ2-5; maybe TRBD1 (6 bases). Trimming took 4 bases from V and 2 from J, leaving 18 bases between them. The V gene's germline CDR1 is SGHRS and CDR2 YFSETQ. The CDR3 is made up of 16 amino acids. As DNA, the CDR3 is TGCGCCAGCAGCCAGGGGTCTCAAACCAGGCAAGAGACCCAGTACTTC. Residues: CASSQGSQTRQETQYF.

V and J are TRBV28 and TRBJ1-3, with a tentative D call TRBD1 (6 bases). This CDR3 is 17 amino acids long. CDR1 is MDHEN, CDR2 SYDVKM, per germline. V was pared by 4 bases and J by 0 bases, with 16 bases between. CDR3 sequence (DNA): TGTGCCAGCAGTTGGGGACAAGGAACCTTCTCTGGAAACACCATATATTTT. Encoded protein: CASSWGQGTFSGNTIYF.

The CDR3 is CASSPGGNQPQHF. CDR3 nucleotide sequence: TGTGCCAGCAGCCCAGGGGGAAATCAGCCCCAGCATTTT. This chain connects TRBV6-4 to TRBJ1-5, with TRBD1 matching over 7 bases. The CDR3 totals 13 residues. The ends lost 6 bases at V and 4 bases at J; junction bases unmatched: 3. Germline CDR1 MRHNA, CDR2 SNTAGT.

This rearrangement joins TRBV4-3 to TRBJ1-1; D may be TRBD1 (5 bases). This CDR3 contains 14 residues. The V end lost 4 bases, the J end lost 11 bases, and 20 bases lay between the germline ends. Germline V gene data show CDR1 as LGHNA and CDR2 as YSLEER. The CDR3 protein is CASSPPGLRLSAFF. CDR3 in DNA: TGCGCCAGCAGCCCCCCGGGACTCCGGTTAAGTGCTTTCTTT.

The V call is TRBV4-2, the J call TRBJ2-5; no firm D call. V was cut by 0 bases and J by 2 bases, with 10 bases left in between. The V gene's germline CDR1 is LGHNA and CDR2 YNFKEQ. The CDR3 covers 15 residues. The CDR3 sequence: CASSQDGQQQETQYF. For the CDR3, the DNA is TGTGCCAGCAGCCAAGATGGGCAGCAACAAGAGACCCAGTACTTC.

This clone has only one observation. V and J are TRBV6-6 and TRBJ2-7, with D possibly matching TRBD1 (5 bases). V shed 6 bases and J shed 4 bases, with 19 bases lying between them. CDR1 is MNHNY and CDR2 is SVGAGI in the germline V gene (reference sequence). This CDR3 is 15 amino acids long. In nucleotides, the CDR3 is TGTGCCAGCAGCGAGAGCAGGGATAAACTTTACGAGCAGTACTTC. Amino acids: CASSESRDKLYEQYF.

The rearrangement joins TRBV5-1 to TRBJ2-1; possible D gene TRBD2, 6 bases. Trimming left V 0 bases short and J 2 bases short, with 9 bases between. Germline CDR1 and CDR2: SGHRS and YFSETQ. This CDR3 has 15 residues. As DNA, the CDR3 is TGCGCCAGCAGCTTGGTTGCGGGAACCTACAATGAGCAGTTCTTC. It is translated as CASSLVAGTYNEQFF.

The chain joins TRBV2 to TRBJ1-1, with no clear D. The CDR3 is made up of 13 amino acids. V was shortened by 4 bases and J by 0 bases, with 6 bases between the two germline ends. Germline V gene lookup returns CDR1 SNHLY and CDR2 FYNNEI. CDR3 loop: CASSGRLNTEAFF. As DNA, the CDR3 is TGTGCCAGCAGTGGCAGGCTGAACACTGAAGCTTTCTTT.

The chain recombines TRBV4-1 with TRBJ1-6; D not resolved. Germline V gene sequence: CDR1 MGHRA, CDR2 YSYEKL. Between the trimmed V and J ends, which lost 0 bases and 4 bases, there was a span of 7 bases. This CDR3 is built from 15 residues. The CDR3 is CASSQDSRYNSPLHF. The CDR3, as DNA: TGCGCCAGCAGCCAAGACTCCCGGTATAATTCACCCCTCCACTTT.

This rearrangement joins TRBV11-2 to TRBJ2-1; 9 bases line up with TRBD2. CDR3 length: 15 residues. CDR1 SGHAT and CDR2 FQNNGV come from the germline V gene. Trimming cost V 3 bases and J 3 bases; bases outside gene matches: 3. The CDR3 DNA follows: TGTGCCAGCAGCTTCGGTAGCGGGGGCTACAATGAGCAGTTCTTC. Translation gives CASSFGSGGYNEQFF. The full variable domain, in which reference TRBV11-2 and TRBJ2-1 provide the parts outside the CDR3, is EAGVAQSPRYKIIEKRQSVAFWCNPISGHATLYWYQQILGQGPKLLIQFQNNGVVDDSQLPKDRFSAERLKGVDSTLKIQPAKLEDSAVYLCASSFGSGGYNEQFFGPGTRLTVL.

The V call is TRBV7-2, the J call TRBJ2-7, with D maybe TRBD1 (5 bases). Trimming shortened V by 1 base and J by 5 bases, and 9 bases separated the two germline ends. There are 13 residues in the CDR3. CDR1 and CDR2 (germline): SGHTA, FQGNSA. The CDR3: CASSLGQSNEQYF. In DNA form, the CDR3 reads TGTGCCAGCAGCTTAGGACAGAGCAACGAGCAGTACTTC.

The genes are TRBV7-6 and TRBJ1-6; D is possibly TRBD1 (5 bases). The CDR3 spans 13 residues. The V end was cut by 1 base, the J end by 15 bases, with 13 bases between. Germline CDR1 SGHVS, CDR2 FNYEAQ. This chain's CDR3 is CASSLVGMGLLHF. The DNA of the CDR3 is TGTGCCAGCAGCTTAGTAGGGATGGGGCTCCTCCACTTT.

The chain is built from TRBV6-5 and TRBJ2-7, with TRBD1 matching over 9 bases. Germline V lookup: CDR1 MNHEY, CDR2 SVGAGI. The CDR3 is 15 residues long. V lost 0 bases to trimming and J lost 7 bases; unmatched junction nucleotides: 7. CDR3 loop: CASSYSSDRGFEQYF. The CDR3 bases are TGTGCCAGCAGTTACTCCTCGGACAGGGGTTTTGAGCAGTACTTC.

The chain links TRBV6-5 to TRBJ1-5; the D is unclear. The CDR3 covers 14 residues. The germline V gene encodes CDR1 MNHEY and CDR2 SVGAGI. V lost 3 bases, J lost 4 bases, and 10 bases lay in between. CDR3 amino acids: CASSYLRGNQPQHF. The CDR3 region has the DNA TGTGCCAGCAGTTATTTACGAGGAAATCAGCCCCAGCATTTT.

The chain carries TRBV12-3 or TRBV12-4 and TRBJ1-1; TRBD1 might be the D (5 bases). V was cut by 3 bases and J by 6 bases, with 11 bases left in between. CDR3 length equals 13 residues. The CDR3 is CASSFGRGAEAFF. The CDR3 DNA follows: TGTGCCAGCAGTTTTGGTAGGGGTGCTGAAGCTTTCTTT.

This clone was counted between two and nine times. V usage is TRBV6-2 or TRBV6-3 and J usage is TRBJ1-5, with D possibly matching TRBD1 (5 bases). Germline V gene data show CDR1 as MNHEY and CDR2 as SVGEGT. Between the trimmed V and J ends, which lost 4 bases and 6 bases, there was a span of 10 bases. The CDR3 is 13 amino acids. The CDR3 region has the DNA TGTGCCAGCAGTTTCACGGACATTCAGCCCCAGCATTTT. This codes for CASSFTDIQPQHF.

The rearrangement links TRBV11-2 to TRBJ1-2, with TRBD1 matching 9 bases. The V gene end was trimmed by 2 bases and the J gene end by 8 bases; junction bases not matched to a gene: 12. The V gene's germline CDR1 is SGHAT and CDR2 FQNNGV. The CDR3 totals 16 residues. CDR3 nucleotide sequence: TGTGCCAGCAGCTTACCCCCGGACAGGGGTCTGAGCGGCTACACCTTC. Translation: CASSLPPDRGLSGYTF.

The chain links TRBV18 to TRBJ1-4, with TRBD1 identical over 8 bases. The ends lost 6 bases at V and 7 bases at J; junction bases unmatched: 7. The CDR3 is 14 residues long. The germline CDR1 and CDR2 sequences are KGHSH and LQKENI. CDR3 DNA sequence: TGTGCCAGCTCCAGGGGGCAACTAGGTGAAAAACTGTTTTTT. Protein sequence: CASSRGQLGEKLFF.

This clone was seen only once. The chain recombines TRBV28 with TRBJ2-7; a weak D match, TRBD1 (5 bases). CDR3 size: 14 residues. Germline CDR1 is MDHEN and CDR2 is SYDVKM. The V gene lost 5 bases and the J gene lost 3 bases, with 14 bases spanning the gap. CDR3 sequence (DNA): TGTGCCAGCAGTCTCCAGGGTTCGGGCTACGAGCAGTACTTC. It specifies CASSLQGSGYEQYF. The full variable domain, in which reference TRBV28 and TRBJ2-7 provide the parts outside the CDR3, is DVKVTQSSRYLVKRTGEKVFLECVQDMDHENMFWYRQDPGLGLRLIYFSYDVKMKEKGDIPEGYSVSREKKERFSLILESASTNQTSMYLCASSLQGSGYEQYFGPGTRLTVT.

The chain joins TRBV6-6 to TRBJ1-4; tentative D call: TRBD1 (6 bases). V lost 3 bases, J lost 4 bases, and 15 bases lay in between. The CDR3 is 16 amino acids. Germline loops: CDR1 MNHNY, CDR2 SVGAGI (reference sequence). The CDR3 region is CASSYYRGQINEKLFF. The DNA for the CDR3 is TGTGCCAGCAGTTATTATAGAGGACAGATTAATGAAAAACTGTTTTTT.

The CDR3 coding sequence is TGTGCCAGCAGGCCGGGACAGCCTACCAAAAACATTCAGTACTTC. It translates to CASRPGQPTKNIQYF. The rearrangement links TRBV28 to TRBJ2-4; 7 bases match TRBD1. Per germline, CDR1 MDHEN and CDR2 SYDVKM. V lost 6 bases to trimming and J lost 2 bases; unmatched junction nucleotides: 7. The CDR3 covers 15 residues. Full variable domain (missing parts from reference TRBV28 and TRBJ2-4): DVKVTQSSRYLVKRTGEKVFLECVQDMDHENMFWYRQDPGLGLRLIYFSYDVKMKEKGDIPEGYSVSREKKERFSLILESASTNQTSMYLCASRPGQPTKNIQYFGAGTRLSVL.

The chain links TRBV28 to TRBJ2-7; D unresolved. Germline CDR1 and CDR2: MDHEN and SYDVKM. The V and J ends lost 1 base and 0 bases respectively, with 4 bases between them. The CDR3 runs to 13 residues. The CDR3 DNA follows: TGTGCCAGCAGTTTATCCCACTCCTACGAGCAGTACTTC. Translated: CASSLSHSYEQYF.

This clone appeared once. The CDR3 here is CASSQGTGGHYGYTF. CDR3 nucleotide sequence: TGTGCCAGCAGCCAAGGGACAGGGGGCCACTATGGCTACACCTTC. This sequence joins TRBV3-1 (or the pseudogene TRBV3-2) and TRBJ1-2; TRBD1 matches at 11 bases. J gave up 3 bases and V 1 base, and 1 base lay outside the gene matches. In germline, CDR1 is LGHDT, CDR2 YNNKEL (reference sequence). CDR3 length equals 15 residues.

V and J are TRBV29-1 and TRBJ2-2, with D possibly matching TRBD2 (5 bases). CDR1 is SQVTM, CDR2 ANQGSEA, per germline. Trimming stripped 7 bases from V and 2 bases from J, with 14 bases between. There are 14 residues in the CDR3. The CDR3 reads CSAGKGANTGELFF. CDR3 in DNA: TGCAGCGCGGGAAAGGGAGCCAACACCGGGGAGCTGTTTTTT.

The chain employs TRBV6-5 and TRBJ2-1; 13 bases are shared with TRBD2. With V trimmed by 6 bases and J by 10 bases, 9 bases remained unmatched. The germline V gene has CDR1 MNHEY and CDR2 SVGAGI. There are 15 residues in the CDR3. The CDR3 is CASRPLAGGQAEQFF. The CDR3, as DNA: TGTGCCAGCAGACCACTAGCGGGAGGGCAAGCGGAGCAGTTCTTC.

The chain couples TRBV3-1 (or the pseudogene TRBV3-2) to TRBJ2-2; TRBD2 matches 9 bases. The germline V gene has CDR1 LGHDT and CDR2 YNNKEL (reference sequence). Trimming at V came to 3 bases and at J to 6 bases, leaving 14 bases not matched to a gene. CDR3 length equals 18 residues. The CDR3 DNA is TGTGCCAGCAGCCACCCTCTTAAGGGCGGGAGGGCCCCCGGGGAGCTGTTTTTT. Its translation: CASSHPLKGGRAPGELFF.

The rearrangement uses TRBV2 and TRBJ2-1; TRBD2 matches 10 bases. The germline V gene has CDR1 SNHLY and CDR2 FYNNEI. The J segment lost 8 bases and the V segment lost 7 bases, leaving 14 bases of the junction unmatched. This CDR3 comprises 16 residues. The DNA for the CDR3 is TGTGCCAGCATTGCCGGAGCGGGAGGGCAGTTCGATGAGCAGTTCTTC. This encodes CASIAGAGGQFDEQFF.

The chain carries TRBV30 and TRBJ1-2; D is ambiguous. Germline-derived CDR1 and CDR2 are GTSNPN and SVGIG (reference sequence). The CDR3 covers 13 residues. V dropped 0 bases and J dropped 8 bases, with 13 bases sitting between them. This CDR3 is CAWSVEEARGYTF. The CDR3 DNA is TGTGCCTGGAGTGTAGAGGAGGCTAGGGGCTACACCTTC.